A selection of T cell receptor beta chains follows, all from one sample in a study of blood T cell repertoires in COVID-19. Clones were sequenced by immunoSEQ multiplex PCR, and TCRdb holds only the in-frame ones, with some missing. Of roughly 100,000 clones in the sample, roughly 85% were seen once. Source material: peripheral blood. The receptors were gathered from a human donor in a cohort sampled during active COVID-19. Each CDR3 is given with its conserved first and last residue. The D gene is left open where the match is weak. A clone size is listed for some rows: how often the clone was seen (once, few, many), or a class if it is expanded.

TRBV27	TRBJ2-2	.	.	TGTGCCAGCAGTTTTTTTAGGTTGAGGACCGGGGAGCTGTTTTTT	CASSFFRLRTGELFF
TRBV10-2	TRBJ2-1	.	.	TGCGCCAGCAGTGAGTCGAAGGTGAGACGGGAGCGCTACAATGAGCAGTTCTTC	CASSESKVRRERYNEQFF
TRBV5-5	TRBJ2-1	.	.	TGTGCCAGCAGCTTGGCCTTAGGGATAGCGCCTAGCTCCTACAATGAGCAGTTCTTC	CASSLALGIAPSSYNEQFF
TRBV25-1	TRBJ1-5	.	TRBD1	TGTGCCAGCAGTGAATCGGGACAGGGTTCCAATCAGCCCCAGCATTTT	CASSESGQGSNQPQHF
TRBV28	TRBJ1-5	.	TRBD1	TGTGCCAGCAGTTTACAGGGGGGACAGCCCCAGCATTTT	CASSLQGGQPQHF
TRBV7-2	TRBJ2-7	few	.	TGTGCCAGCAGCTTAGGCTGGCAGGTCTACGAGCAGTACTTC	CASSLGWQVYEQYF
TRBV27	TRBJ2-2	.	TRBD1	TGTGCCAGCAGTTTATCAGTTGGTGGGACAGGGGGCCATGGCGGGGAGCTGTTTTTT	CASSLSVGGTGGHGGELFF
TRBV29-1	TRBJ1-2	.	.	TGCACCTTCGGGAGGTCCTACACCTTC	CTFGRSYTF
TRBV28	TRBJ2-7	once	TRBD1	TGTGCCAGCAGCCAAGGGGACAGGGTCTACGAGCAGTACTTC	CASSQGDRVYEQYF
TRBV7-2	TRBJ1-3	.	TRBD1	TGTGCCAGCAGCTTAGTTTACAGGGGCGTCTCTGGAAACACCATATATTTT	CASSLVYRGVSGNTIYF